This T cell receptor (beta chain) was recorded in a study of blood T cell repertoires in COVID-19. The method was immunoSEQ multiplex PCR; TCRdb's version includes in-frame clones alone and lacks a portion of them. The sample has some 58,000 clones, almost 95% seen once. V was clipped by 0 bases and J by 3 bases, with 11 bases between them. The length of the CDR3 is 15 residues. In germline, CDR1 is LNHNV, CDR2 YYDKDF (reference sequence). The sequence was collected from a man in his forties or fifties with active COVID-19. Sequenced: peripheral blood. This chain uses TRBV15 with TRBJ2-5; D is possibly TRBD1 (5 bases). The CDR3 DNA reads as TGTGCCACCAGCAGAGATCCAGGGCCTGAAGAGACCCAGTACTTC. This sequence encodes CATSRDPGPEETQYF.